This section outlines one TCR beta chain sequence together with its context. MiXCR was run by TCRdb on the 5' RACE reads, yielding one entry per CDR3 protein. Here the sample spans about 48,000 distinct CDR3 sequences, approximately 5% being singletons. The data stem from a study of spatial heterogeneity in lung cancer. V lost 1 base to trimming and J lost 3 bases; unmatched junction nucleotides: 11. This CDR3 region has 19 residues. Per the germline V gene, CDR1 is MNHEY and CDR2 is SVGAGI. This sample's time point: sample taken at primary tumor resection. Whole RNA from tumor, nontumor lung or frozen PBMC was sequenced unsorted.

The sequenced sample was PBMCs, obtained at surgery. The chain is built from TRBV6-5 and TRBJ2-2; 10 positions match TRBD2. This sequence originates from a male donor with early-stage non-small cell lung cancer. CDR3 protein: CASSYFRLAGVLDTGELFF. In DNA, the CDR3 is TGTGCCAGCAGTTACTTCCGGCTAGCGGGAGTTTTGGACACCGGGGAGCTGTTTTTT.